This T cell receptor (beta chain) originates from a study of long-term antiretroviral therapy in people with HIV. Study outcomes and limitations: Post-ART, diversity grew, though it stayed under transplant donor control levels. Within the repertoire, clones expanded before ART were dominant at all time points.

To note about this clone: Its antigen is still unknown.

Among participants with HIV, every one received treatment in the United States. Sequencing used immunoSEQ v3.0 at survey level. TCRdb's copy holds only in-frame clones and misses some; the assay was immunoSEQ multiplex PCR. This table holds 15,000 to 20,000 clones, around 80% found once. The CDR3 is 13 amino acids. The germline V and J ends were trimmed by 2 bases and 2 bases, with 6 bases remaining between them. Per the germline V gene, CDR1 is SEHNR and CDR2 is FQNEAQ (reference sequence). V is TRBV7-9 and J is TRBJ1-1; D uncertain. This TCR was recovered from a man between 18 and 35 years old with HIV. The sample here was unsorted PBMCs, taken 0.1 years after starting antiretroviral therapy. Here the CDR3 reads CASSLRGNTEAFF. Here the CDR3 DNA reads TGTGCCAGCAGCTTACGCGGAAACACTGAAGCTTTCTTT.